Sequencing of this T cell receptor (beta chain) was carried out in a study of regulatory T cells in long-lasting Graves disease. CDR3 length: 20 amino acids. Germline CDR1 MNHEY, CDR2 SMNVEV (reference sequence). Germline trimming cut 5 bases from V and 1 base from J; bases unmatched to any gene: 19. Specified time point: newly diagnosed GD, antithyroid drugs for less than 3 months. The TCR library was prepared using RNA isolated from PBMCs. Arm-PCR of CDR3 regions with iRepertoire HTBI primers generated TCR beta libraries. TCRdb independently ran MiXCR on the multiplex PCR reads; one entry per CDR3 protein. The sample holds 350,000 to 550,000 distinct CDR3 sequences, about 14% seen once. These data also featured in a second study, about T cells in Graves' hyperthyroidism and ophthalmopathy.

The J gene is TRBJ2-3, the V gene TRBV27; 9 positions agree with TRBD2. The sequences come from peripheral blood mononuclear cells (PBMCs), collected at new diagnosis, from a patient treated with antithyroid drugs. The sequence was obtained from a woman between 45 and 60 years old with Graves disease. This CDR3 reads CASSHSGLAMAWSGTDTQYF. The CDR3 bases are TGTGCCAGCAGTCATTCGGGACTAGCAATGGCTTGGTCGGGCACAGATACGCAGTATTTT.